Detailed here is one T cell receptor beta chain. From the RT-PCR reads, TCRdb called clonotypes with MiXCR, one entry per CDR3 protein. The sample has around 700,000 distinct CDR3 sequences, 14% seen once; the top ten hold 3.6%. Germline V gene sequence: CDR1 DFQATT, CDR2 SNEGSKA (reference sequence). There are 13 residues in the CDR3. Trimming took 5 bases from V and 3 from J; bases not matched to a gene: 7. The source of this sequence is a female donor in good health, serving as a healthy control. The chain employs TRBV20-1 and TRBJ2-7; the match to TRBD2 covers 7 bases. The specimen was memory CD4+ T cells from blood. The CDR3: CSAGGGWGYEQYF. The CDR3 bases are TGCAGTGCTGGGGGGGGATGGGGCTACGAGCAGTACTTC.